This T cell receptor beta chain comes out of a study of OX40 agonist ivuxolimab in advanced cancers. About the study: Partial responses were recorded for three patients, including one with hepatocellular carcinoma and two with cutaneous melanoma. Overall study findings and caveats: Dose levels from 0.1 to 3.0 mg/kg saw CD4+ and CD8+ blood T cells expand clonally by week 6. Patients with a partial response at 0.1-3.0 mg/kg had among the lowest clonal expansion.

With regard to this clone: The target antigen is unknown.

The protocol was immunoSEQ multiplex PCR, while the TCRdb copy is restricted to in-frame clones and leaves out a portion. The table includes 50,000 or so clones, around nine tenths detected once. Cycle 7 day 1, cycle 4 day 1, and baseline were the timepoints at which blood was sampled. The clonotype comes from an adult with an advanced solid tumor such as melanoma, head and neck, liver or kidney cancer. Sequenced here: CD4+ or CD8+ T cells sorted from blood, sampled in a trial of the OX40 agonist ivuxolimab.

CDR3 nucleotides: TGTGCCAGTAGTCGGGGGCGTGAGCAGTTCTTC. Encoded protein: CASSRGREQFF. J is TRBJ2-1 and V is TRBV19; D may match TRBD1 or TRBD2 (6 bases each). Trimming stripped 5 bases from V and 9 bases from J, with 8 bases between. Germline-derived CDR1 and CDR2 are LNHDA and SQIVND (reference sequence). The CDR3 runs to 11 residues.